This is a list of T cell receptor beta chains from one sample in a study of OX40 agonist ivuxolimab in advanced cancers. Clones were read by immunoSEQ multiplex PCR, and TCRdb kept only the in-frame ones, dropping some. The sample shows about 68,000 clones, more than 65% of them seen only once. Sequenced material: CD4+ or CD8+ T cells sorted from blood, taken in a trial of the OX40 agonist ivuxolimab. The receptors shown here come from an adult with an advanced solid tumor such as melanoma, head and neck, liver or kidney cancer. The CDR3 runs from the conserved cysteine through the conserved F or W. The order of the fields is J gene, clone size, V gene, D gene, CDR3 DNA, CDR3 protein. The D gene is left open where the match is weak. Size is stated for part of the rows, as once, few or many counts, or as a class when the clone is expanded.

>TRBJ2-1|-|TRBV4-3|TRBD1
TGCGCCAGCAGCCAAGTGGGCAGGGGGTACAATGAGCAGTTCTTC
CASSQVGRGYNEQFF
>TRBJ2-5|-|TRBV9|TRBD2
TGTGCCAGCAGCGTAGGGGCTAGCGGGGGACGCCAAGAGACCCAGTACTTC
CASSVGASGGRQETQYF
>TRBJ2-7|-|TRBV15|-
TGTGCTACCAGCAGAGACTGGGGGGCCTACGAGCAGTACTTC
CATSRDWGAYEQYF
>TRBJ1-1|-|TRBV7-6|-
TGTGCCAGCAGCTTAGAACATTTGGCGAACACTGAAGCTTTCTTT
CASSLEHLANTEAFF
>TRBJ1-4|-|TRBV4-3|-
TGCGCCAGCAGCCAAGAGGGTAGGGGAGGGGAAAAACTGTTTTTT
CASSQEGRGGEKLFF
>TRBJ2-3|-|TRBV18|TRBD2
TGTGCCAGCTCGCTAGCGGGGGCCACAGATACGCAGTATTTT
CASSLAGATDTQYF
>TRBJ1-1|-|TRBV18|-
TGTGCCAGCTCACCACCAACAGGGTACACTGAAGCTTTCTTT
CASSPPTGYTEAFF
>TRBJ2-1|-|TRBV11-2|-
TGTGCCAGCAGCGCGGGGAGCTCCTACAATGAGCAGTTCTTC
CASSAGSSYNEQFF
>TRBJ1-2|-|TRBV7-9|-
TGTGCCAGCAGACCAGGGGAGGGAGGCTACACCTTC
CASRPGEGGYTF
>TRBJ1-2|once|TRBV28|TRBD1
TGTGCCAGCACGGGGACAGGGTCCTATGGCTACACCTTC
CASTGTGSYGYTF
>TRBJ2-7|-|TRBV6-5|TRBD2
TGTGCCAGCAGTTACTCGAGAACTAGCGGCCCCTCCGAGCAGTACTTC
CASSYSRTSGPSEQYF
>TRBJ1-5|-|TRBV6-1|-
TGTGCCAGCAGTGAATCATGGGGAGGGAATCAGCCCCAGCATTTT
CASSESWGGNQPQHF
>TRBJ2-7|-|TRBV23-1|-
TGCGCCAGCAGTCTACCTTGGAGAAGACGGGACGAGCAGTACTTC
CASSLPWRRRDEQYF
>TRBJ1-3|-|TRBV28|TRBD1
TGTGCCAGCAGCCCCATAGGGGCAGGGGGCTTATACACCATATATTTT
CASSPIGAGGLYTIYF
>TRBJ1-5|-|TRBV4-2|TRBD1
TGTGCCAGCAGCCGAACCGGACAGGATGAGCCCCAGCATTTT
CASSRTGQDEPQHF
>TRBJ2-1|-|TRBV27|-
TGTGCCAGCAGCCCAGGGACGGCCGTCTACAATGAGCAGTTCTTC
CASSPGTAVYNEQFF
>TRBJ2-3|few|TRBV6-1|TRBD2
TGTGCCAGCAGTGGCTCCGGGACTAGTCTTATCGTAGATACGCAGTATTTT
CASSGSGTSLIVDTQYF
>TRBJ2-1|-|TRBV30|-
TGTGCCTGGGGCGCGGGACTTCAGTACAATGAGCAGTTCTTC
CAWGAGLQYNEQFF
>TRBJ2-2|-|TRBV4-1|TRBD1
TGCGCCAGCAGCCAAGAAGGTGGGACAGGGGGCACCGGGGAGCTGTTTTTT
CASSQEGGTGGTGELFF
>TRBJ2-7|-|TRBV7-2|TRBD2
TGTGCCAGCAGCGAATCACGGACTAGCGGGCGTTACGAGCAGTACTTC
CASSESRTSGRYEQYF
>TRBJ2-6|few|TRBV18|TRBD1
TGTGCCAGCTCACAAACGAAGGACAGGGCTTCCGGGGCCAACGTCCTGACTTTC
CASSQTKDRASGANVLTF
>TRBJ2-1|few|TRBV27|-
TGTGCCAGCTGGGCCCATGGACCCCACAATGAGCAGTTCTTC
CASWAHGPHNEQFF
>TRBJ2-7|-|TRBV7-3|-
TGTGCCAGCAGCCTAGGACGTGGAGAGCAGTACTTC
CASSLGRGEQYF
>TRBJ1-3|-|TRBV28|-
TGTGCCAGCATGGCCGAGGCCTACTCTGGAAACACCATATATTTT
CASMAEAYSGNTIYF
>TRBJ2-7|-|TRBV28|-
TGTGCCAGCAGTCGGGCCACGGGGGACTACGAGCAGTACTTC
CASSRATGDYEQYF
>TRBJ2-3|-|TRBV14|TRBD2
TGTGCCAGCAGCCTAGCGGGAGCGCGCACAGATACGCAGTATTTT
CASSLAGARTDTQYF
>TRBJ2-1|-|TRBV10-2|TRBD2
TGCGCCAGCAGTGGTGCCCAACGGGAGACTAGCGGGAGGGGACGCTCCTACAATGAGCAGTTCTTC
CASSGAQRETSGRGRSYNEQFF
>TRBJ2-7|-|TRBV6-5|TRBD2
TGTGCCAGCAGTTACCCCGGGACTAGCGGCTACGAGCAGTACTTC
CASSYPGTSGYEQYF
>TRBJ2-1|-|TRBV7-2|-
TGTGCCAGCAGCCAACAAAGCGGAACCTACAATGAGCAGTTCTTC
CASSQQSGTYNEQFF
>TRBJ2-5|-|TRBV2|TRBD2
TGTGCCAGCCCCGGGACTAGCGGAGGCGGGGAGACCCAGTACTTC
CASPGTSGGGETQYF
>TRBJ2-7|-|TRBV19|-
TGTGCCAGTAACAGAGGGGCGAGTTACGAGCAGTACTTC
CASNRGASYEQYF
>TRBJ2-2|-|TRBV7-7|TRBD1
TGTGCCAGCAGCTCTGACAGGGCCCCCGGGGAGCTGTTTTTT
CASSSDRAPGELFF
>TRBJ2-1|-|TRBV11-3|TRBD1
TGTGCCAGCAGTTTAACAGGGGGATCCTACAATGAGCAGTTCTTC
CASSLTGGSYNEQFF
>TRBJ1-6|-|TRBV5-1|TRBD1
TGCGCCAGCAGCTTGGATACAGGGGTAAATTCACCCCTCCACTTT
CASSLDTGVNSPLHF
>TRBJ2-3|-|TRBV27|TRBD1
TGTGCCAGCAGTCCAGGGACAGGGGGGAATACGCAGTATTTT
CASSPGTGGNTQYF
>TRBJ2-5|-|TRBV7-9|TRBD2
TGTGCCAGCAGCCGTGATTTAGCGGGAGGGACCCAAGAGACCCAGTACTTC
CASSRDLAGGTQETQYF
>TRBJ2-7|-|TRBV7-2|TRBD1
TGTGCCAGCAGCTTAATGGGCCAGACAGGGCTCGAGCAGTACTTC
CASSLMGQTGLEQYF
>TRBJ1-1|-|TRBV30|TRBD1
TGTGCCTGGAGTGTACTCGGGACAGGGAATCAAGCTTTCTTT
CAWSVLGTGNQAFF
>TRBJ2-1|-|TRBV5-1|-
TGCGCCAGCAGCTCTGGGACCTACAATGAGCAGTTCTTC
CASSSGTYNEQFF
>TRBJ2-1|-|TRBV11-2|-
TGTGCCAGCAGCTTAGAGGGTCAGGCCTACAATGAGCAGTTCTTC
CASSLEGQAYNEQFF
>TRBJ2-1|-|TRBV6-1|-
TGTGCCAGCATCCTTGGCCGGGACAATGAGCAGTTCTTC
CASILGRDNEQFF
>TRBJ2-7|-|TRBV9|TRBD1
TGTGCCAGCAGCTTTGACAGGGCTTCGGGTGAGCAGTACTTC
CASSFDRASGEQYF
>TRBJ1-5|-|TRBV28|TRBD1
TGTGCCAGCAGTGCGCAACAGGGGGGCCATCAGCCCCAGCATTTT
CASSAQQGGHQPQHF
>TRBJ2-1|once|TRBV11-2|-
TGTGCCAGCAGCATCCCCCTAGGGGGTTACAATGAGCAGTTCTTC
CASSIPLGGYNEQFF